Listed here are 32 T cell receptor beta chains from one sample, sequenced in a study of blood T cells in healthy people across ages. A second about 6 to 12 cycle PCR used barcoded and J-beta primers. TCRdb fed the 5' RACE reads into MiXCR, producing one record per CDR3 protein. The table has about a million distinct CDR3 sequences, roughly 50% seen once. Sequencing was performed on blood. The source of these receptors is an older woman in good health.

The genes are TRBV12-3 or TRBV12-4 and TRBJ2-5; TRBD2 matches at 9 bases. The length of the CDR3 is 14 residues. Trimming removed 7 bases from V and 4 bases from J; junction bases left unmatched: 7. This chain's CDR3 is CASTQQLAGETQYF. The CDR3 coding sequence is TGTGCCAGCACCCAGCAACTAGCGGGAGAGACCCAGTACTTC.

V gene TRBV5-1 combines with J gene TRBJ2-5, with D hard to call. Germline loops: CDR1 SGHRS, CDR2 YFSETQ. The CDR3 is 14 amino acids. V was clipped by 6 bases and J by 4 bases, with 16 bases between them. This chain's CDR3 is CASIMPGLRETQYF. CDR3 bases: TGCGCCAGCATTATGCCAGGTCTACGAGAGACCCAGTACTTC.

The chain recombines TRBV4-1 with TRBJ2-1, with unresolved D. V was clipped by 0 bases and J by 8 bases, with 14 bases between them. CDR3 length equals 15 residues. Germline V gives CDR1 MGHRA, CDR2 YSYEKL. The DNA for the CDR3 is TGCGCCAGCAGCCAAGATCAAGGTGAGGACGATGAGCAGTTCTTC. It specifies CASSQDQGEDDEQFF.

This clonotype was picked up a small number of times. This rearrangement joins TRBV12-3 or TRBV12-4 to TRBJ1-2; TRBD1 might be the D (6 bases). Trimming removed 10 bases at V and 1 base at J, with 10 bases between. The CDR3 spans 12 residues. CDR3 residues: CATWTVNYGYTF. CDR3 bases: TGTGCCACCTGGACAGTTAACTATGGCTACACCTTC.

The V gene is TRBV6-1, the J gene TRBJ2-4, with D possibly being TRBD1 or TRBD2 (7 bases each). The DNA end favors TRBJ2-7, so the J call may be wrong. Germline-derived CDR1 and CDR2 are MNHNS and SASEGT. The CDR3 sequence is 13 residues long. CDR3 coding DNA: TGTGCCAGCAGTGAAGCCAGGGGGGGCGAGCAGTACTTC. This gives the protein CASSEARGGEQYF.

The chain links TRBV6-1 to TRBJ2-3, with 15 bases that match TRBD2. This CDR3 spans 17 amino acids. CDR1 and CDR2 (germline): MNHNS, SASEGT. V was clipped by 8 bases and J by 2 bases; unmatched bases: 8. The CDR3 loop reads CASSGTSGGLATDTQYF. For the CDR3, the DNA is TGTGCCAGCTCCGGGACTAGCGGGGGGCTGGCCACAGATACGCAGTATTTT.

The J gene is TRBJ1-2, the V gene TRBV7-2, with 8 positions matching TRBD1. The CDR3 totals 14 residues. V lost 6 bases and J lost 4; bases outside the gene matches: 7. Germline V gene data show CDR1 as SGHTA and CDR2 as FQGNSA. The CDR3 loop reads CASRSQGARYGYTF. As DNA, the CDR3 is TGTGCCAGCAGATCTCAGGGGGCTCGCTATGGCTACACCTTC.

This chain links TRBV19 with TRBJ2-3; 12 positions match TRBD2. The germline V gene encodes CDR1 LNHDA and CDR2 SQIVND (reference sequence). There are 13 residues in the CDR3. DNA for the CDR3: TGTGGGACTAGCGGGGCCTTCACAGATACGCAGTATTTT. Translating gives CGTSGAFTDTQYF.

CDR3 residues: CASSLDSQGGDQPQHF. CDR3 in DNA: TGTGCCAGCAGCTTAGACTCCCAGGGCGGCGATCAGCCCCAGCATTTT. V gene TRBV7-2 combines with J gene TRBJ1-5; the D gene is possibly TRBD1 (5 bases). The CDR3 has 16 residues. CDR1 is SGHTA and CDR2 is FQGNSA in the germline V gene. Trimming removed 1 base at V and 5 bases at J, with 15 bases between.

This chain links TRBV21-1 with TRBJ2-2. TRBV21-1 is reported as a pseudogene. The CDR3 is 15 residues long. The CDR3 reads CPSSECIFWTGELFF. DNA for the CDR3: TGTCCCTCCTCTGAGTGTATCTTTTGGACCGGGGAGCTGTTTTTT.

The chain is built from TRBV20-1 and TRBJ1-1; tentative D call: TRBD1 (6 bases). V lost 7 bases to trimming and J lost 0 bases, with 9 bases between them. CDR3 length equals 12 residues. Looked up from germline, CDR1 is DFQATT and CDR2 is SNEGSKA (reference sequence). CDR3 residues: CSGTAMNTEAFF. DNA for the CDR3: TGCAGTGGGACAGCCATGAACACTGAAGCTTTCTTT.

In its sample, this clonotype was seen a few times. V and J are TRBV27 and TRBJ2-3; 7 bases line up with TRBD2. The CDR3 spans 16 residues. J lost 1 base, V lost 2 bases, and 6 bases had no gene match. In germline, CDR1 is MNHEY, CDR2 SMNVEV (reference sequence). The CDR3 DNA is TGTGCCAGCAGTTTAATTCCTAGCGGAGGCACAGATACGCAGTATTTT. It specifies CASSLIPSGGTDTQYF.

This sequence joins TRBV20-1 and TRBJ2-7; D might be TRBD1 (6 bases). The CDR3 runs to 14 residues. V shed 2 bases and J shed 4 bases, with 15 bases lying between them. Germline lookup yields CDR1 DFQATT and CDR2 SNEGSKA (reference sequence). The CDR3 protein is CSARRTARSYEQYF. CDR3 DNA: TGCAGTGCTAGACGGACAGCCCGCTCGTACGAGCAGTACTTC.

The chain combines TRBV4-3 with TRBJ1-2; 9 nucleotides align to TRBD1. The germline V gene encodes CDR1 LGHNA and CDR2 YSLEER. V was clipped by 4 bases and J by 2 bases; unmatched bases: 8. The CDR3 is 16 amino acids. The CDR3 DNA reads TGCGCCAGCAGCCCGCAAATCGGACAGGGGAACTATGGCTACACCTTC. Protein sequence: CASSPQIGQGNYGYTF.

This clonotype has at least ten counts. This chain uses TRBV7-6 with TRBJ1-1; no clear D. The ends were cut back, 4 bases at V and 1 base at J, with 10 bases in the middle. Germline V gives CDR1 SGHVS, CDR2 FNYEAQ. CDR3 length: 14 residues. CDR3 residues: CASSSGSRNTEAFF. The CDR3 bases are TGTGCCAGCAGCTCGGGAAGTCGGAACACTGAAGCTTTCTTT.

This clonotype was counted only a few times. CDR3 amino acids: CSARDFSGRTSSYNEQFF. CDR3 coding DNA: TGCAGTGCTAGAGATTTTAGCGGGAGGACCAGCTCCTACAATGAGCAGTTCTTC. This rearrangement joins TRBV20-1 to TRBJ2-1, with 10 bases aligning to TRBD2. Germline V lookup: CDR1 DFQATT, CDR2 SNEGSKA (reference sequence). V gave up 0 bases and J gave up 0 bases; unmatched junction bases: 8. The CDR3 length is 18 residues.

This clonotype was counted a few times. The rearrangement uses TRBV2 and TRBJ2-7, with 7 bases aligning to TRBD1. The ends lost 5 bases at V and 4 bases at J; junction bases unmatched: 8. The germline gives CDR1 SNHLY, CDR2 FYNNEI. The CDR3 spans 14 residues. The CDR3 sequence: CASSRGQVIYEQYF. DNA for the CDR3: TGTGCCAGCAGTCGTGGACAGGTTATATACGAGCAGTACTTC.

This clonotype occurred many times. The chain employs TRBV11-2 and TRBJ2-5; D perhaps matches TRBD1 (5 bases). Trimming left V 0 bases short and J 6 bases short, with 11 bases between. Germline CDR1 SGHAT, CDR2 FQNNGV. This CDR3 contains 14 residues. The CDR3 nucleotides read TGTGCCAGCAGCTTAGATAGGGGAACGCAGACCCAGTACTTC. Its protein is CASSLDRGTQTQYF.

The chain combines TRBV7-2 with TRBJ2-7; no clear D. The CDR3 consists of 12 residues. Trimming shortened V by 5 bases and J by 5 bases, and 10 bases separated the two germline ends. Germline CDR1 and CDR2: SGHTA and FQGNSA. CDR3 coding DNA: TGTGCCAGCAGCCCCTTTTGGGACGAGCAGTACTTC. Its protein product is CASSPFWDEQYF.

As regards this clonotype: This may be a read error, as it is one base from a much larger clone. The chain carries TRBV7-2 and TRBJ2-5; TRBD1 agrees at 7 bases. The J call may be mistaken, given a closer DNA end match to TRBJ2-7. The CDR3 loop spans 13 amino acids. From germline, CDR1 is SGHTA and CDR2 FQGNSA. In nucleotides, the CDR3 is TGTGCCGGCAGGCCGACAGGGACCTACGAGCAGTACTTC. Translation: CAGRPTGTYEQYF.

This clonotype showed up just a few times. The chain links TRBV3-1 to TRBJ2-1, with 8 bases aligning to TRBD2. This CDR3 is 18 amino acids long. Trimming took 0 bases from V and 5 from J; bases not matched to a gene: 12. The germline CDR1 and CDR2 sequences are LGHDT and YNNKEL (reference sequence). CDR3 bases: TGTGCCAGCAGCCAAGAGCATACCGGGACTAGAAGACACAATGAGCAGTTCTTC. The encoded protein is CASSQEHTGTRRHNEQFF.

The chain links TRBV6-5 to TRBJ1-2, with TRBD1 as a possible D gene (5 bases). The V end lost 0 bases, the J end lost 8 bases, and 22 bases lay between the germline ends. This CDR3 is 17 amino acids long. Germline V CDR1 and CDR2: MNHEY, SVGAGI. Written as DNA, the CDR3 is TGTGCCAGCAGTTACTCACAGCAGGGCCCCCCCCCTTGGGGCTACACCTTC. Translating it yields CASSYSQQGPPPWGYTF.

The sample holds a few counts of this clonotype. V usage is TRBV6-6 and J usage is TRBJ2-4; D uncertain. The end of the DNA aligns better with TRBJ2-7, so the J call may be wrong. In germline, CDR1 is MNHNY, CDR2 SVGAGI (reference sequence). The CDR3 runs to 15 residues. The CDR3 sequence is CASSYSSPGHYEQYF. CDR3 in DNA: TGTGCCAGCAGTTACTCTAGTCCAGGCCACTACGAGCAGTACTTC.

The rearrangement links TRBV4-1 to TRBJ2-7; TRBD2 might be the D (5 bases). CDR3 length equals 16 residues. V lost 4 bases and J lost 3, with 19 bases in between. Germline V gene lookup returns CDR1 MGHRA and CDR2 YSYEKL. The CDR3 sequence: CASSPDTGGGVYEQYF. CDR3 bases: TGCGCCAGCAGCCCAGACACTGGCGGAGGAGTCTACGAGCAGTACTTC.

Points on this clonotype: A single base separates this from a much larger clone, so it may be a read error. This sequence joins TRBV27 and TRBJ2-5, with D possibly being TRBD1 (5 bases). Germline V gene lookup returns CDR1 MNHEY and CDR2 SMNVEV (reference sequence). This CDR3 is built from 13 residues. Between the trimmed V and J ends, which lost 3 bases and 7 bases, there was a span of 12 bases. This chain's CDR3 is CASSFVGEGTQYF. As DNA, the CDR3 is TGTGCCAGCAGTTTCGTAGGGGAAGGGACCCAGTACTTC.

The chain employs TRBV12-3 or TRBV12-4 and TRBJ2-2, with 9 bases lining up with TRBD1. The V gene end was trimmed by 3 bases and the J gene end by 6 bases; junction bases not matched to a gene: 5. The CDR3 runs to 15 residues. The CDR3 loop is CASSFETGGPGELFF. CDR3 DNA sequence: TGTGCCAGCAGTTTCGAGACAGGGGGACCCGGGGAGCTGTTTTTT.

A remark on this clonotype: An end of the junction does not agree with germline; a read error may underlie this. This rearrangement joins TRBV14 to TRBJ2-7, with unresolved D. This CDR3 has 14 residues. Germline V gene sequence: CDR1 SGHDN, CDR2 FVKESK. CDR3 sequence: CANSEWLSSYEQYF. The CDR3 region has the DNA TGTGCCAACAGCGAGTGGCTGAGCTCCTACGAGCAGTACTTC. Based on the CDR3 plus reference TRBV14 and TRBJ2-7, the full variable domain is EAGVTQFPSHSVIEKGQTVTLRCDPISGHDNLYWYRRVMGKEIKFLLHFVKESKQDESGMPNNRFLAERTGGTYSTLKVQPAELEDSGVYFCANSEWLSSYEQYFGPGTRLTVT.

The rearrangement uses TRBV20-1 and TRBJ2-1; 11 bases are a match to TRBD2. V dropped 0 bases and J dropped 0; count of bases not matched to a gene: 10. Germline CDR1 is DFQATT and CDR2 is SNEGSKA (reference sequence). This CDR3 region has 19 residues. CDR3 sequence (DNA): TGCAGTGCTAGAGATTTGGTTAGCGGGAGGGGCAGCTCCTACAATGAGCAGTTCTTC. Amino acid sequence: CSARDLVSGRGSSYNEQFF.

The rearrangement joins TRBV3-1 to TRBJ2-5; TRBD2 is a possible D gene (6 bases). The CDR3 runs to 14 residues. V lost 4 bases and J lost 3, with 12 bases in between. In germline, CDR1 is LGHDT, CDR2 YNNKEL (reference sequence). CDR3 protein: CASSPRGGKETQYF. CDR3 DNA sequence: TGTGCCAGCAGCCCGAGGGGAGGAAAAGAGACCCAGTACTTC.

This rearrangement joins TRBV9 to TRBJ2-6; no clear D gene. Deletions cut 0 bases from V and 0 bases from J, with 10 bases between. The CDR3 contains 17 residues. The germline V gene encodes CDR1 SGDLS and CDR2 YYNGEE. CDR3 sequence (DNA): TGTGCCAGCAGCGTAGAAATAACGGGCTCTGGGGCCAACGTCCTGACTTTC. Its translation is CASSVEITGSGANVLTF.

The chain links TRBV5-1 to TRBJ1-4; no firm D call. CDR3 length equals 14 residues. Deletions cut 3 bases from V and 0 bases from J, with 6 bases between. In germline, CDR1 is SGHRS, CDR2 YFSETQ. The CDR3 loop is CASSSPTTNEKLFF. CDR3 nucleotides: TGCGCCAGCAGCTCACCTACAACTAATGAAAAACTGTTTTTT.

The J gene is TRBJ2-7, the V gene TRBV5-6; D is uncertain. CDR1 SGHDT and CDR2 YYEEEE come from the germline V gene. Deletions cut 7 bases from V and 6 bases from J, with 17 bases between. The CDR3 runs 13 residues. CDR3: CASRLTGSSEQYF. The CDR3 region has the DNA TGTGCCAGCCGTTTAACCGGATCGTCCGAGCAGTACTTC.